This T cell receptor (beta chain) is from a study of T cells in women clearing cervical HPV infection. Study-level information: Control women cleared a single incident HPV16 infection within 12 months. Case blood was drawn when the lesion was first found; control blood after infection became undetectable. For cases, blood was sampled a median around 140 days after lesion detection, interquartile range about 90 to 230 days. Findings and caveats of the study: Controls had more TRBV6-7 (about 0.15%) than cases (roughly 0.11%).

CDR3 length: 10 residues. Per the germline V gene, CDR1 is LNHDA and CDR2 is SQIVND (reference sequence). Regarding this clone: Its antigen is as yet unknown. Read sequence stops 3 residues before the CDR3 end, and the germline J gene provides the missing end.

The protocol was immunoSEQ multiplex PCR, while the TCRdb copy is restricted to in-frame clones and leaves out a portion. The data include approximately 49,000 clones; the top ten clones carry around 1.5%. The V gene is TRBV19, the J gene TRBJ1-1; 10 nucleotides agree with TRBD1. Sample: blood buffy coat. The source of this sequence is a woman between 18 and 70 years old with a cervical HPV16 infection that either progressed to CIN3+ or cleared (not recorded which). This CDR3 reads CASEGQGAFF. The part of the CDR3 DNA that was read is TGTGCCAGCGAGGGACAGGGG.